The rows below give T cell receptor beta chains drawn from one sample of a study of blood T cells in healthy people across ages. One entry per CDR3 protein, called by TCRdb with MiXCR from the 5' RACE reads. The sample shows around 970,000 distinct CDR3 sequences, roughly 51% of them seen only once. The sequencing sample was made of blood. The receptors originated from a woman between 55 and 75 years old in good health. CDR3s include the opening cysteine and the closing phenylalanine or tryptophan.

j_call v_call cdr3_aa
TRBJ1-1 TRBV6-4 CASSEDRDTEAFF
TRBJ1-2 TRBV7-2 CASSWEGSDYGYTF
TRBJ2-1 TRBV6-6 CASSYDRGEQFF
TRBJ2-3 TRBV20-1 CSAFLAGVDTQYF
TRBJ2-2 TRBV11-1 CASRHIGTGAHHSPRGGELFF
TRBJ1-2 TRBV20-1 CSARDGETRYTF
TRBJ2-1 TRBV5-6 CASSYITSRVSGEQFF
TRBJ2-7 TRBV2 CASSPIRDYEQYF
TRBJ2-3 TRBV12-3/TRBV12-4 CASSSPGLAGTTTDTQYF
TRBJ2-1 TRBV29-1 CSTPGSSYNEQFF
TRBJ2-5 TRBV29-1 CSVVVKRGEGTQYF
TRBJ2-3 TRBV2 CASSDIIADSTDTQYF
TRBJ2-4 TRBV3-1 CASSRLSGKNIQYF
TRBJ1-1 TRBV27 CASKAGGTEAFF
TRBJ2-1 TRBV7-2 CASSSRQGRYNEQFF
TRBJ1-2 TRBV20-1 CSAPPVTDYGYTF
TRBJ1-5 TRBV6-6 CASSSDRRNQPQHF
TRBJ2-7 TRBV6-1 CASSEAGGRAYEQYF
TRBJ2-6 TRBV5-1 CASSSAGRANVLTF
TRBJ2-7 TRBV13 CASSLDPGRQYF
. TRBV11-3 CASSFTGLRETQYF
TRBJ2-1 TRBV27 CASSQRTGGWVGEQFF
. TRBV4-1 CASSQPQETQFF
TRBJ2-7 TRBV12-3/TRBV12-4 CASNLSGQLYEQYF
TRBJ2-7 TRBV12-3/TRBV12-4 CASSPPGDDIFSFSYEQYF
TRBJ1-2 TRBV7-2 CASSEGRGQNYGYTF
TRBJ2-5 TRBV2 CASSEEETQYF
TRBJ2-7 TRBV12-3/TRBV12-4 CASSLFTPDPYEQYF
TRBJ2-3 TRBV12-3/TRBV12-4 CASKHDRRASADTQYF
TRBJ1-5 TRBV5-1 CASSSSGGVGQPQHF
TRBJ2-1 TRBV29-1 CSVERSGRARGEQFF
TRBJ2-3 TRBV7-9 CASSPGGLASTDTQYF
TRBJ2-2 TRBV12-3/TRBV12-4 CASTDQARTVRGGELFF
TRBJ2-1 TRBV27 CTSHDWKGAVGNEQFF
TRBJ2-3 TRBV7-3 CASTVNSGGTQYF
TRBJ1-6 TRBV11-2 CASSLDFGVTNSPLHF
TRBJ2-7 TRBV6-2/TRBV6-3 CASSYLRDRANEQYF
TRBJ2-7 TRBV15 CATSRVSWQRDYEQYF
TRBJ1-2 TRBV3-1 CASSQGAQGPLYGYTF
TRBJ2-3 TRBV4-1 CASGRADSSTDTQYF
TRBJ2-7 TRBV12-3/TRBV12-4 CASETGTGDYEQYF
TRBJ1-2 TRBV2 CAVLEPSRYGYTF
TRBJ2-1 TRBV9 CASSVGLAGEHEQFF
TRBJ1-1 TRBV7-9 CASSAAGTGNTEAFF
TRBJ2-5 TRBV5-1 CASSLASAETQYF
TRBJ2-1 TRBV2 CASSDSREGPMAYNEQFF
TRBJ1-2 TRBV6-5 CASSFSHNYGYTF
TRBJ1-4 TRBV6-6 CASSYSLGRASEGKLFF
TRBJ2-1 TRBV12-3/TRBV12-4 CASSFVRENNEQFF
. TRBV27 CASSIASGSQFF
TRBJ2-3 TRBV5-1 CASSLAAMELADTQYF
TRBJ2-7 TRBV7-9 CASSLWGQYYEQYF
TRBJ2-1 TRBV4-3 CASSQERGLGQFF
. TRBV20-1 CSASYDVGSYEQYF
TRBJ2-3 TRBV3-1 CASSPKGGRAADTQYF